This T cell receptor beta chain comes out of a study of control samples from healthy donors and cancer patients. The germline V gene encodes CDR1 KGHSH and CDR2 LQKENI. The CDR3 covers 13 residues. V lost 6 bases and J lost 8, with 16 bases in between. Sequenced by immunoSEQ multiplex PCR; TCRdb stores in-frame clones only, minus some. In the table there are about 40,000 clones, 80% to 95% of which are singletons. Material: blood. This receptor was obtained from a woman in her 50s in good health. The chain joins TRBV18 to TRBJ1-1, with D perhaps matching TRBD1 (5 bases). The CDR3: CASSQGGASEAFF. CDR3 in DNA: TGTGCCAGCTCGCAGGGAGGGGCGTCCGAAGCTTTCTTT.